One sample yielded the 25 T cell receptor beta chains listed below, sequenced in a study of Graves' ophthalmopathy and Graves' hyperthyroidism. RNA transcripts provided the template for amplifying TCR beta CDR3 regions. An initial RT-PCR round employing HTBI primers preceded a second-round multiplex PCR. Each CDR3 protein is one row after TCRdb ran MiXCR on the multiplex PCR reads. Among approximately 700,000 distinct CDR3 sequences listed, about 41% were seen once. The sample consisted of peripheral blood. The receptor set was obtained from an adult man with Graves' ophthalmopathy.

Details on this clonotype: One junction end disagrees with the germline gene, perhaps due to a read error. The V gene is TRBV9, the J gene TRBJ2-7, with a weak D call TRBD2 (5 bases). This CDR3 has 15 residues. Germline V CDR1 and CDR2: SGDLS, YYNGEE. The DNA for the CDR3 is TGCGCCAGCAGCTCCAGGACGGGGTACACCGGGGAGCAGTACTTC. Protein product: CASSSRTGYTGEQYF. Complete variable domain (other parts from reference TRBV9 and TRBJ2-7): DSGVTQTPKHLITATGQRVTLRCSPRSGDLSVYWYQQSLDQGLQFLIQYYNGEERAKGNILERFSAQQFPDLHSELNLSSLELGDSALYFCASSSRTGYTGEQYFGPGTRLTVT.

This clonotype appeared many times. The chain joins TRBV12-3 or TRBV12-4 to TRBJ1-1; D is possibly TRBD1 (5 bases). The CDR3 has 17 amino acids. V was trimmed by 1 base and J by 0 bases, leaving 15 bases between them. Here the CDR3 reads CASSLGWGSGLNTEAFF. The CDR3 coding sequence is TGTGCCAGCAGTTTAGGTTGGGGTTCAGGGCTGAACACTGAAGCTTTCTTT.

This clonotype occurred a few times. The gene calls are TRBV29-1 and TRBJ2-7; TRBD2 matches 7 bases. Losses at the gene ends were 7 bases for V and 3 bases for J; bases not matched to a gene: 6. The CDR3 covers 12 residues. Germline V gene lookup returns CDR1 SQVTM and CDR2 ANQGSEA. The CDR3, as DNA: TGCAGCGCCGTAGCGGGCCGCTACGAGCAGTACTTC. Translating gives CSAVAGRYEQYF.

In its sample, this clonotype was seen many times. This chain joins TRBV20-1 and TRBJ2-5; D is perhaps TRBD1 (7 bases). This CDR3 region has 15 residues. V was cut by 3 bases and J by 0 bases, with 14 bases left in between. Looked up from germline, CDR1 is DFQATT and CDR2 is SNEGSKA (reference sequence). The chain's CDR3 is CSASGTGDYQETQYF. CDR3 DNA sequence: TGCAGTGCTAGTGGTACAGGGGACTACCAAGAGACCCAGTACTTC.

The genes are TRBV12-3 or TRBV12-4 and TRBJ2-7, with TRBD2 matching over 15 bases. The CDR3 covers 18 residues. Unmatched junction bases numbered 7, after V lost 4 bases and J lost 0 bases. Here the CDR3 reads CASSSGTSGRWGSYEQYF. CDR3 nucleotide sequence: TGTGCCAGCAGTTCCGGGACTAGCGGGAGGTGGGGCTCCTACGAGCAGTACTTC.

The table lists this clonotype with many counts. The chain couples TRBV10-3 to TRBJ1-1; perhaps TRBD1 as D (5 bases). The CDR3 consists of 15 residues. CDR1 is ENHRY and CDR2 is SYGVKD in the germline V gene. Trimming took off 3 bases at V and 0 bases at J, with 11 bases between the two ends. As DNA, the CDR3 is TGTGCCATCAGTGACCGACAGACTTTGAACACTGAAGCTTTCTTT. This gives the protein CAISDRQTLNTEAFF.

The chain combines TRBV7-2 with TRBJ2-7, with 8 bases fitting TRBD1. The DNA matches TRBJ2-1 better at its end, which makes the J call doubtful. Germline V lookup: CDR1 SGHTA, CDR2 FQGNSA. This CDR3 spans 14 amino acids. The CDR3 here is CASSSRQGRSEQFF. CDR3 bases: TGTGCCAGCAGCTCCCGACAGGGGCGCAGTGAGCAGTTCTTC.

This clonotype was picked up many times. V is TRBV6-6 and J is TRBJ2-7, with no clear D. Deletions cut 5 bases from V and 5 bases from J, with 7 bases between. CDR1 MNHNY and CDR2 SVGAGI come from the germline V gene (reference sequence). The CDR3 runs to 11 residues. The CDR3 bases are TGTGCCAGCAGTATCGACCACGAGCAGTACTTC. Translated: CASSIDHEQYF.

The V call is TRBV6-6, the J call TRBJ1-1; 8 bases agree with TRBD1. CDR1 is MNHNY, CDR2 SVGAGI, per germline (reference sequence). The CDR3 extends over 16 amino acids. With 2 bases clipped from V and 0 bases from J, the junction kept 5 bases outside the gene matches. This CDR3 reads CASSYTTDRVNTEAFF. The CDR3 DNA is TGTGCCAGCAGTTACACAACGGACAGGGTGAACACTGAAGCTTTCTTT.

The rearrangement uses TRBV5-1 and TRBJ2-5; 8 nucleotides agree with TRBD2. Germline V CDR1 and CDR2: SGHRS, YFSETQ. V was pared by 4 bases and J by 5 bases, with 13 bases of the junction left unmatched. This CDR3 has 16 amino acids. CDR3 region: CASSPPGGGRLETQYF. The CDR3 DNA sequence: TGCGCCAGCAGCCCCCCGGGGGGGGGGCGCCTTGAGACCCAGTACTTC. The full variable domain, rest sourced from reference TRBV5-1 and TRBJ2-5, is KAGVTQTPRYLIKTRGQQVTLSCSPISGHRSVSWYQQTPGQGLQFLFEYFSETQRNKGNFPGRFSGRQFSNSRSEMNVSTLELGDSALYLCASSPPGGGRLETQYFGPGTRLLVL.

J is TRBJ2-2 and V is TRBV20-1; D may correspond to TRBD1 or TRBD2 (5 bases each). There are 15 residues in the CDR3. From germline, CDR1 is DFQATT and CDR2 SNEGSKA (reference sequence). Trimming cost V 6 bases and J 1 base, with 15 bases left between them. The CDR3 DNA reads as TGCAGTGCCCGTCAGGGAGCCGAGAACACCGGGGAGCTGTTTTTT. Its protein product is CSARQGAENTGELFF.

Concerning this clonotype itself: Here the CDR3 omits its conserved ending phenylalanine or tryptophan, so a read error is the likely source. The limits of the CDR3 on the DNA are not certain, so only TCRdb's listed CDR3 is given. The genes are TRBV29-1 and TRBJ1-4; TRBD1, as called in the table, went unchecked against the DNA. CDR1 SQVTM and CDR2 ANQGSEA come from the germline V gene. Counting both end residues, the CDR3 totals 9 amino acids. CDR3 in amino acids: CSVEDRGDY.

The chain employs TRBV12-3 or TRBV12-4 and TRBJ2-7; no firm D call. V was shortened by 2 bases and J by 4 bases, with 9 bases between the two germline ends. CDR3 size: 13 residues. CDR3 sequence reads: CASSLPPRYEQYF. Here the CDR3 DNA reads TGTGCCAGCAGTTTACCCCCTCGGTACGAGCAGTACTTC.

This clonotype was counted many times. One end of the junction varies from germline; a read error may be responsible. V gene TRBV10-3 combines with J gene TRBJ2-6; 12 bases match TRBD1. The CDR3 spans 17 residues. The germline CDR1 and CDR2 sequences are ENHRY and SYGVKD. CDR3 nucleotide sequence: TGTGCCAGCAGTGCGGGGACAGGGGGCGCTGGGGCCAACGTCCTGACTTTC. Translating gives CASSAGTGGAGANVLTF.

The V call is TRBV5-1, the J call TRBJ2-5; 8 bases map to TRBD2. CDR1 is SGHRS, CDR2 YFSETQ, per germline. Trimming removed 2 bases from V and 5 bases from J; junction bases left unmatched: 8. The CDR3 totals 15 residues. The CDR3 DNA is TGCGCCAGCAGCTTTGGGCTCGGGGGGGCGGAGACCCAGTACTTC. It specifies CASSFGLGGAETQYF. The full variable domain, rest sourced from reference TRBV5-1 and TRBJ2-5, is KAGVTQTPRYLIKTRGQQVTLSCSPISGHRSVSWYQQTPGQGLQFLFEYFSETQRNKGNFPGRFSGRQFSNSRSEMNVSTLELGDSALYLCASSFGLGGAETQYFGPGTRLLVL.

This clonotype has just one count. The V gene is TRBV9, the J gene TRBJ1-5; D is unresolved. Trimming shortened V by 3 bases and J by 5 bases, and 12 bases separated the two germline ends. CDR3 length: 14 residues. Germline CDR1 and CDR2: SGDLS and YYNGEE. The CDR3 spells CASSAGIQDQPQHF. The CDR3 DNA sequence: TGTGCCAGCAGCGCCGGGATCCAAGATCAGCCCCAGCATTTT.

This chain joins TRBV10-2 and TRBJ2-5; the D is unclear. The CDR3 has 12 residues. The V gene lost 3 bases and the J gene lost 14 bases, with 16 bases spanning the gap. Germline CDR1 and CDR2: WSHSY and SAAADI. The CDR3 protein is CASSDGGITSYF. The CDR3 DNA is TGCGCCAGCAGTGACGGCGGCATCACCTCCTACTTC.

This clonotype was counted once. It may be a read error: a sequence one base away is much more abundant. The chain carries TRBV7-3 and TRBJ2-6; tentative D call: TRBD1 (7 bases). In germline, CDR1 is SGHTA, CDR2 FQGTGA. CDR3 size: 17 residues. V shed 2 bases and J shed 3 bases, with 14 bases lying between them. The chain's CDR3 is CASSLGSGGNGANVLTF. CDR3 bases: TGTGCCAGCAGCTTAGGGTCAGGGGGGAATGGGGCCAACGTCCTGACTTTC.

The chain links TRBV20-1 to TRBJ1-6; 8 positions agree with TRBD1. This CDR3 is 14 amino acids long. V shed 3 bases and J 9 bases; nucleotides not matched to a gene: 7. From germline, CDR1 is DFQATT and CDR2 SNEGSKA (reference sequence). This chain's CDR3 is CSARRTGSASPLHF. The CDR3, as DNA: TGCAGTGCTAGGAGGACAGGGTCGGCTTCACCCCTCCACTTT.

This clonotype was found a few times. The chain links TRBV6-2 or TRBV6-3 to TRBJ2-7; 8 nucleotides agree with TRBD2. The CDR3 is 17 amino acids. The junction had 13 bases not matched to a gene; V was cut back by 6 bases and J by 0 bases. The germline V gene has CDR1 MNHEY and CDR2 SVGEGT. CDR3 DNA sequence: TGTGCCAGCAGCCAAGTGGGAGCGGGAGTCCTCTCCTACGAGCAGTACTTC. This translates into CASSQVGAGVLSYEQYF.

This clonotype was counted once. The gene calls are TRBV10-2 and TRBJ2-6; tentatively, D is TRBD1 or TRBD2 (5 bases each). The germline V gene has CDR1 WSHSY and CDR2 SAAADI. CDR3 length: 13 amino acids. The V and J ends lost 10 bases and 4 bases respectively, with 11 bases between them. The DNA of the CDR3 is TGCGCCAACAGCAGGGAGGGGGCCAACGTCCTGACTTTC. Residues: CANSREGANVLTF.

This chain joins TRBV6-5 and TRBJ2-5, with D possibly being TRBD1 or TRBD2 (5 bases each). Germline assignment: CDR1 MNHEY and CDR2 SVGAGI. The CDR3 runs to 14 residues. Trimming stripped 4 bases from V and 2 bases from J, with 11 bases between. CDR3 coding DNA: TGTGCCAGCAGTTGGGGGATTAGACAAGAGACCCAGTACTTC. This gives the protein CASSWGIRQETQYF.

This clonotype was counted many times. CDR3 nucleotide sequence: TGTGCCAGCAGCGTATCCCAGCATAGACTAATTGGAAACACCATATATTTT. This gives the protein CASSVSQHRLIGNTIYF. V gene TRBV7-2 combines with J gene TRBJ1-3; the D is unclear. The ends were cut back, 5 bases at V and 3 bases at J, with 20 bases in the middle. The CDR3 is made up of 17 amino acids. The germline CDR1 and CDR2 sequences are SGHTA and FQGNSA. The whole variable domain, remainder taken from reference TRBV7-2 and TRBJ1-3, is GAGVSQSPSNKVTEKGKDVELRCDPISGHTALYWYRQSLGQGLEFLIYFQGNSAPDKSGLPSDRFSAERTGGSVSTLTIQRTQQEDSAVYLCASSVSQHRLIGNTIYFGEGSWLTVV.

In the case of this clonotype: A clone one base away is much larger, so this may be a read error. Here the CDR3 DNA reads TGTGCCAGCAGTCCTCACCCCGGGGCCTCCCTTGAGCAGCACTTC. Encoded protein: CASSPHPGASLEQHF. This rearrangement joins TRBV5-6 to TRBJ2-7; D is perhaps TRBD1 or TRBD2 (5 bases each). Germline values: CDR1 SGHDT, CDR2 YYEEEE. The CDR3 has 15 residues.

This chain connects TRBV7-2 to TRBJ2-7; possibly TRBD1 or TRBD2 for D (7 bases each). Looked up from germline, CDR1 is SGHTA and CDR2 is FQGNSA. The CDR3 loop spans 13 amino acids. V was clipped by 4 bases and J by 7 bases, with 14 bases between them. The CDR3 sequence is CASSWQGGNEQYF. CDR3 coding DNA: TGTGCCAGCAGCTGGCAGGGGGGGAATGAGCAGTACTTC.